The T cell receptor beta chain under discussion was sequenced for a study of T cells of healthy individuals. In this sample, this clonotype turned up many times. Germline lookup yields CDR1 MNHEY and CDR2 SVGEGT. This CDR3 spans 20 amino acids. V was shortened by 2 bases and J by 0 bases, with 23 bases between the two germline ends. TCRdb recomputed calls from the 5' RACE reads with MiXCR, one row per CDR3 protein. The table lists about 82,000 distinct CDR3 sequences, 5% of them singletons. This receptor was obtained from a female donor in good health. The V call is TRBV6-2 or TRBV6-3, the J call TRBJ2-1; possible D gene TRBD1, 6 bases. The CDR3 is CASSYPLRTRKTGSYNEQFF. For the CDR3, the DNA is TGTGCCAGCAGTTACCCCCTCCGGACCCGAAAGACAGGCTCCTACAATGAGCAGTTCTTC.